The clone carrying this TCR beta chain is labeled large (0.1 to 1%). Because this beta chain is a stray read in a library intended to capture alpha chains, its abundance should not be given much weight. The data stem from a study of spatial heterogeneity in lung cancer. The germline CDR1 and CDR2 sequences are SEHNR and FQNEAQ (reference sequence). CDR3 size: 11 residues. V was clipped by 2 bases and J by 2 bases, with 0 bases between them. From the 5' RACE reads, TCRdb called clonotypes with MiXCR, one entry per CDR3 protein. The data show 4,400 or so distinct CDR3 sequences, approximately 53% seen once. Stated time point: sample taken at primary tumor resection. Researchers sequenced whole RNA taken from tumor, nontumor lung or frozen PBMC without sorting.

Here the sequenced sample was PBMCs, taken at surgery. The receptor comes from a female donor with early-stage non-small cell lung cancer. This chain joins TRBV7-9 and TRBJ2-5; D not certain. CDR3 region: CASSLQETQYF. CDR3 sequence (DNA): TGTGCCAGCAGCTTACAAGAGACCCAGTACTTC.